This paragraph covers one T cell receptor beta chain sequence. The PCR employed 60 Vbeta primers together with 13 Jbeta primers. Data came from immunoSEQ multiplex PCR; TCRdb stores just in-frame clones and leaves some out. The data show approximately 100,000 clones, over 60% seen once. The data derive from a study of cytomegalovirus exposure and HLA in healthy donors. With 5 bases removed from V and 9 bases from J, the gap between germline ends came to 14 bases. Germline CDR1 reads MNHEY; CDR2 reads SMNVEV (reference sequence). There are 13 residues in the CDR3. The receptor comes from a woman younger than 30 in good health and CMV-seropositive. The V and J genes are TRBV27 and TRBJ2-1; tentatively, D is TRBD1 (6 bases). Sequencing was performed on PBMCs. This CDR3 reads CASSTQGVSEQFF. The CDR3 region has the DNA TGTGCCAGCAGTACACAGGGAGTAAGTGAGCAGTTCTTC.